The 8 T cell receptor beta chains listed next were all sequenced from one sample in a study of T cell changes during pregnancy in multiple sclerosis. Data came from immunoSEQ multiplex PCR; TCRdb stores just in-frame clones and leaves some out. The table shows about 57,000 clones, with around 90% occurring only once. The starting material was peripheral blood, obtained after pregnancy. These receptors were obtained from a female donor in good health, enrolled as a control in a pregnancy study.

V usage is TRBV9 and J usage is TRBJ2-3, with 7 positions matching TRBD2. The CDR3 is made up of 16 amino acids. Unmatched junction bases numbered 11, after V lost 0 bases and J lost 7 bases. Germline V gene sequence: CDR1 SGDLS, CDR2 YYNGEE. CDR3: CASSVDGGSGSYTQYF. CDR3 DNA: TGTGCCAGCAGCGTAGATGGCGGGAGCGGATCTTATACGCAGTATTTT.

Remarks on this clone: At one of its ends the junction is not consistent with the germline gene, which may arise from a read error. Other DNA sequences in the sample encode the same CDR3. The CDR3 sequence: CASSQEGGSEQYF. Here the CDR3 DNA reads TGTGCCAGCAGTCAAGAAGGAGGGAGCGAGCAGTACTTC. The J gene is TRBJ2-7, the V gene TRBV4-2; a possible D gene is TRBD2 (6 bases). Germline loops: CDR1 LGHNA, CDR2 YNFKEQ. This CDR3 has 13 amino acids.

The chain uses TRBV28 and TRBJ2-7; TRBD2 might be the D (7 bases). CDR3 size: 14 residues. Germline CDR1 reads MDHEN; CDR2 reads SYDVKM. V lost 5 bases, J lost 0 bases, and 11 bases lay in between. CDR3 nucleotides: TGTGCCAGCAGTAGGGGGGGCGGCTCCTACGAGCAGTACTTC. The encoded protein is CASSRGGGSYEQYF.

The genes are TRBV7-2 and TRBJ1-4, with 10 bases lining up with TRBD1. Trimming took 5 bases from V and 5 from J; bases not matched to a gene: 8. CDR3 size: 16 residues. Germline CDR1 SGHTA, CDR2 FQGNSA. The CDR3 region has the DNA TGTGCCAGCAGCGCCCGGGACAGGGGTTGGAATGAAAAACTGTTTTTT. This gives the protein CASSARDRGWNEKLFF.

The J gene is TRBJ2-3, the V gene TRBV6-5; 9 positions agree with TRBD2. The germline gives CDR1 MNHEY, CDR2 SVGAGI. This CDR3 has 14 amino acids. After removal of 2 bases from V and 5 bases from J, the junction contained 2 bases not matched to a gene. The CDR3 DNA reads TGTGCCAGCAGTTACGGACTAGCGATAGATACGCAGTATTTT. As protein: CASSYGLAIDTQYF.

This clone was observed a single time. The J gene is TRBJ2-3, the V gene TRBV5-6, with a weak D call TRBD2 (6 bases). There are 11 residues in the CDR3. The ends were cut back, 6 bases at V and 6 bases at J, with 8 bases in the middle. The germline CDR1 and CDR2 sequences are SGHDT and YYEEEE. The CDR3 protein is CASTSEDTQYF. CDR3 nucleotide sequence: TGTGCCAGCACTAGCGAGGATACGCAGTATTTT.

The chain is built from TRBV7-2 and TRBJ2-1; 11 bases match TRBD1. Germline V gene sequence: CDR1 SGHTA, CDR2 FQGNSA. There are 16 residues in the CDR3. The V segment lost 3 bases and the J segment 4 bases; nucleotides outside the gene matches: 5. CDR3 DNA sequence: TGTGCCAGCAGCTTCACCGGGACAGGGGGATACAATGAGCAGTTCTTC. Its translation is CASSFTGTGGYNEQFF.

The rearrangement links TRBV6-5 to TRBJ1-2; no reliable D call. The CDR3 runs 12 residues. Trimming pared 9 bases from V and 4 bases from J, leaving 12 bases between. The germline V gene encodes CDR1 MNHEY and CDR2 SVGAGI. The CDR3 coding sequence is TGTGCCAGTCAAACCGAGGGCTATGGCTACACCTTC. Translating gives CASQTEGYGYTF.